A single sample gave rise to the 16 T cell receptor beta chains below, sequenced in a study of blood T cells in healthy people across ages. A sample-barcoded 5' primer and a J-beta primer mix were used in a second PCR of about 7 to 12 cycles. Each CDR3 protein gets one entry after TCRdb re-called the 5' RACE reads with MiXCR. In the table there are fewer than 900,000 distinct CDR3 sequences, around 36% of which are singletons. The sample consisted of blood. The receptors stem from a man aged 18 to 29 in good health.

The chain couples TRBV12-3 or TRBV12-4 to TRBJ2-7, with 12 positions matching TRBD2. This CDR3 comprises 15 residues. J was trimmed by 7 bases and V by 7 bases; bases with no gene match: 11. The CDR3 DNA sequence: TGTGCCAGCATCCGAACTAGCGGGGGGCGAAGTGAGCAGTACTTC. This sequence encodes CASIRTSGGRSEQYF.

The chain has TRBV10-2 and TRBJ2-2; D is uncertain. CDR1 and CDR2 from the germline V gene are WSHSY and SAAADI. V dropped 4 bases and J dropped 5 bases, with 5 bases sitting between them. The CDR3 covers 12 residues. The CDR3 region is CASSGDTGELFF. The CDR3 nucleotides are TGCGCCAGCAGTGGCGATACCGGGGAGCTGTTTTTT.

This CDR3 reads CASIRRNRGQGNEQFF. CDR3 DNA sequence: TGTGCCAGCATCCGAAGGAACAGGGGGCAGGGGAATGAGCAGTTCTTC. The chain uses TRBV2 and TRBJ2-1; TRBD1 matches at 9 bases. Per germline, CDR1 SNHLY and CDR2 FYNNEI. J lost 7 bases, V lost 7 bases, and 14 bases had no gene match. The CDR3 runs to 16 residues.

This clonotype was detected only a few times. V and J are TRBV5-5 and TRBJ1-2, with D unclear. V was trimmed by 4 bases and J by 4 bases, leaving 14 bases between them. This CDR3 comprises 14 residues. Germline lookup yields CDR1 SGHKS and CDR2 YYEKEE (reference sequence). The CDR3 is CASSPSARVYGYTF. The CDR3 DNA reads as TGTGCCAGCAGCCCTAGCGCCCGGGTCTATGGCTACACCTTC.

In its sample, this clonotype was seen a few times. The rearrangement uses TRBV4-1 and TRBJ2-7, with a tentative D call TRBD1 (6 bases). V gave up 0 bases and J gave up 2 bases, with 11 bases separating them. The germline V gene encodes CDR1 MGHRA and CDR2 YSYEKL. CDR3 length equals 15 residues. CDR3 in amino acids: CASSQDLRTAYEQYF. The CDR3 nucleotides read TGCGCCAGCAGCCAAGATCTTAGGACAGCCTACGAGCAGTACTTC.

The CDR3 sequence is CSARSTGFGSGTQYF. The CDR3, as DNA: TGCAGTGCTAGATCGACAGGGTTCGGAAGTGGGACCCAGTACTTC. V is TRBV20-1 and J is TRBJ2-4; 7 nucleotides line up with TRBD1. The J call is uncertain, as TRBJ2-5 better fits the DNA end. The CDR3 length is 15 residues. Germline lookup yields CDR1 DFQATT and CDR2 SNEGSKA (reference sequence).

This rearrangement joins TRBV7-8 to TRBJ2-7; no clear D. Germline CDR1 SGHVS, CDR2 FQNEAQ. The CDR3 runs to 13 residues. V was cut by 3 bases and J by 6 bases, with 12 bases left in between. The CDR3 DNA sequence: TGTGCCAGCAGCTTGGGCCCCAAGGGCGAGCAGTACTTC. It is translated as CASSLGPKGEQYF.

This clonotype was counted between two and nine times. The CDR3 region has the DNA TGTGCCAGCAGTTTAGTCGGGCCGAGGAGGGGGGGCCACCAAGAGACCCAGTACTTC. It codes for CASSLVGPRRGGHQETQYF. The chain has TRBV12-3 or TRBV12-4 and TRBJ2-5; D might be TRBD2 (7 bases). V was trimmed by 1 base and J by 0 bases, leaving 21 bases between them. This CDR3 has 19 amino acids.

The V call is TRBV6-5, the J call TRBJ2-6, with unresolved D. Germline V gene data show CDR1 as MNHEY and CDR2 as SVGAGI. Trimming left V 3 bases short and J 0 bases short, with 9 bases between. CDR3 length: 16 residues. In DNA form, the CDR3 reads TGTGCCAGCAGTTATGGAGTACGCTCTGGGGCCAACGTCCTGACTTTC. Translating gives CASSYGVRSGANVLTF.

V is TRBV10-3 and J is TRBJ2-3; D is undetermined. This CDR3 has 14 amino acids. V was trimmed by 8 bases and J by 1 base, leaving 13 bases between them. In germline, CDR1 is ENHRY, CDR2 SYGVKD. The CDR3 is CAIRVLEGTDTQYF. DNA for the CDR3: TGTGCCATCCGAGTGCTGGAAGGCACAGATACGCAGTATTTT.

The chain couples TRBV7-9 to TRBJ1-2; D is unresolved. This CDR3 is built from 16 residues. Between the trimmed V and J ends, which lost 9 bases and 7 bases, there was a span of 27 bases. Per the germline V gene, CDR1 is SEHNR and CDR2 is FQNEAQ (reference sequence). The CDR3 spells CASFLSQVSKRGGYTF. The CDR3 DNA reads TGTGCCAGTTTCCTCTCCCAGGTATCTAAAAGAGGTGGCTACACCTTC.

This clonotype was counted only a few times. This chain joins TRBV20-1 and TRBJ1-4; 7 bases line up with TRBD1. This CDR3 region has 14 residues. Germline values: CDR1 DFQATT, CDR2 SNEGSKA (reference sequence). V gave up 6 bases and J gave up 8 bases; unmatched junction bases: 12. The CDR3 nucleotides read TGCAGTGCGGGCGGGACAGCTAAAGACGAAAAACTGTTTTTT. This gives the protein CSAGGTAKDEKLFF.

There are many counts of this clonotype. The chain is built from TRBV4-1 and TRBJ2-1; a possible D gene is TRBD2 (5 bases). The CDR3 is 15 amino acids. CDR1 MGHRA and CDR2 YSYEKL come from the germline V gene. V gave up 3 bases and J gave up 5 bases, with 14 bases separating them. This CDR3 is CASSQDGELDNEQFF. CDR3 DNA: TGCGCCAGCAGCCAGGATGGTGAACTAGACAATGAGCAGTTCTTC.

Turning to this clonotype: Sequence at one end of the junction differs from germline and may be a read error. The chain recombines TRBV4-2 with TRBJ1-2; possible D gene TRBD1, 6 bases. Per germline, CDR1 LGHNA and CDR2 YNFKEQ. This CDR3 region has 15 residues. CDR3 bases: TGTGCCAGCGGCCAAGAAGGCGGCAGGGGTAGCGGCTACACCTTC. Protein product: CASGQEGGRGSGYTF.

This clonotype showed up just once. The chain joins TRBV4-3 to TRBJ2-4; a possible D gene is TRBD2 (6 bases). The J call is in doubt because the DNA end fits TRBJ2-7 better. The length of the CDR3 is 13 residues. Germline assignment: CDR1 LGHNA and CDR2 YSLEER. The chain's CDR3 is CASSKGTLYEQYF. DNA of the CDR3: TGCGCCAGCAGCAAGGGGACTCTCTACGAGCAGTACTTC.

The V and J genes are TRBV3-1 and TRBJ2-7; D is unclear. The end of the DNA is better explained by TRBJ2-5, so the J call may be wrong. The germline CDR1 and CDR2 sequences are LGHDT and YNNKEL (reference sequence). This CDR3 has 15 residues. CDR3 region: CASSQGRQVVKTQYF. The CDR3, as DNA: TGTGCCAGCAGCCAAGGACGCCAGGTTGTTAAGACCCAGTACTTC.